This TCR beta chain was sequenced for a study of identical twins. Turning to this clonotype: The antigen is undetermined.

CDR1 is SGHTA, CDR2 FQGNSA, per germline. The CDR3 totals 12 residues. Trimming removed 5 bases at V and 5 bases at J, with 10 bases between. Study-wide results and caveats: There were fewer insertions in abundant cord blood beta clonotypes, but memory repertoires showed no such pattern. Possibly, invariant MAIT and iNKT cells partly confounded zero-insertion analyses.

TCRdb re-analysed the 5' RACE reads in MiXCR, keeping a single row per CDR3 protein. Counted here are 1.5 million or so distinct CDR3 sequences, 25% to 35% occurring once; the ten biggest clones make up under 0.35%. The V gene is TRBV7-2, the J gene TRBJ2-7, with D possibly matching TRBD2 (6 bases). The TCR originated in a newborn girl in good health. Sequences were obtained from cord blood. CDR3 nucleotides: TGTGCCAGCAGCAAGGGACTCCACGAGCAGTACTTC. This translates into CASSKGLHEQYF.